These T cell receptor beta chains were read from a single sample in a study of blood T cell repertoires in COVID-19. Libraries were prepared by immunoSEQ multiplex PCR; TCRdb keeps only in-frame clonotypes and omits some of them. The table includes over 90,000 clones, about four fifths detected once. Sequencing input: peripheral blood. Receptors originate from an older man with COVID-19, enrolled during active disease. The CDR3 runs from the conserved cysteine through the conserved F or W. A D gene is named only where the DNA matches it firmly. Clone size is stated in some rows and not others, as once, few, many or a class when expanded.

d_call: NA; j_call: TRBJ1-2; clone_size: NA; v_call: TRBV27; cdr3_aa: CASSPTRNYGYTF; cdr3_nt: TGTGCCAGCAGTCCGACCAGGAACTATGGCTACACCTTC
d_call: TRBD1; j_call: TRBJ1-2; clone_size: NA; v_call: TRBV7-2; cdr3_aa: CASSFNRGTGGYTF; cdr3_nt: TGTGCCAGCAGCTTTAACAGGGGAACGGGTGGCTACACCTTC
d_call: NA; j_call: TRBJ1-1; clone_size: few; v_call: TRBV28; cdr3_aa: CASSLWLAGSTEAFF; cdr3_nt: TGTGCCAGCAGTTTGTGGTTAGCCGGGTCCACTGAAGCTTTCTTT
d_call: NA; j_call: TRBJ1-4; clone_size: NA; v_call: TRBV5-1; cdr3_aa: CASSFRADVGTNEKLFF; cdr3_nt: TGCGCCAGCAGCTTTCGAGCGGATGTAGGAACTAATGAAAAACTGTTTTTT
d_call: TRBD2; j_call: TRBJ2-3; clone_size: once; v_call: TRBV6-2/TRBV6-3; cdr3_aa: CASSYRAGGAPDTQYF; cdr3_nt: TGTGCCAGCAGTTACCGGGCCGGGGGGGCTCCAGATACGCAGTATTTT
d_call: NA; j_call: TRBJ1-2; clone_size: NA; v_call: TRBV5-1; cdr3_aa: CASSPGGGIPNYGYTF; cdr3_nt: TGCGCCAGCAGCCCCGGGGGAGGGATTCCTAACTATGGCTACACCTTC
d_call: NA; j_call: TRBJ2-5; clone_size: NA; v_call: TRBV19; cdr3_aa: CATSAGMGETQYF; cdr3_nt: TGTGCCACCTCGGCAGGGATGGGGGAGACCCAGTACTTC
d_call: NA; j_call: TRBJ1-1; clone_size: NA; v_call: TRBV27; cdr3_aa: CASSFVGARYTEAFF; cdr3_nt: TGTGCCAGCAGTTTTGTGGGGGCGAGGTACACTGAAGCTTTCTTT
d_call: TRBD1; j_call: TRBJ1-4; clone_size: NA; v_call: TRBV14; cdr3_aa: CASSQRQGTNEKLFF; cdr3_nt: TGTGCCAGCAGCCAAAGACAGGGTACTAATGAAAAACTGTTTTTT
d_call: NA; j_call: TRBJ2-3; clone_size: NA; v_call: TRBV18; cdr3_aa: CASSPRTGDSDTQYF; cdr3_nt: TGTGCCAGCTCACCACGGACGGGAGATTCAGATACGCAGTATTTT
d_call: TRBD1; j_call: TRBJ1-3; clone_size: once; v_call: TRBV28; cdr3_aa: CANSPHRGENTIYF; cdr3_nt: TGTGCCAACAGTCCCCACAGGGGCGAAAACACCATATATTTT
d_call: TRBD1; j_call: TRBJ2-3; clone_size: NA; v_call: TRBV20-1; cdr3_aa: CSARQGYTQYF; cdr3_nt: TGCAGTGCAAGACAGGGATATACGCAGTATTTT
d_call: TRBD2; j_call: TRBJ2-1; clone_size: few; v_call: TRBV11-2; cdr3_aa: CASSPGLAGPNEQFF; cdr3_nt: TGTGCCAGCAGCCCCGGACTAGCGGGCCCCAATGAGCAGTTCTTC
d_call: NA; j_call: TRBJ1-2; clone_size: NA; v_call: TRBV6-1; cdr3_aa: CASSEMRIPNYGYTF; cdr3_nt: TGTGCCAGCAGTGAAATGAGGATACCTAACTATGGCTACACCTTC
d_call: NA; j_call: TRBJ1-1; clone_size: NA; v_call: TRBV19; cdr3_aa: CASSIQWNTEAFF; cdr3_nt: TGTGCCAGTAGTATTCAGTGGAACACTGAAGCTTTCTTT
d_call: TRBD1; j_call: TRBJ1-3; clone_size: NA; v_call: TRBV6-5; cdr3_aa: CASSYRPTGTGNTIYF; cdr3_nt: TGTGCCAGCAGTTACCGCCCGACAGGGACTGGAAACACCATATATTTT
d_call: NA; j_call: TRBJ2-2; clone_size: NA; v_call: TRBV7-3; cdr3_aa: CASTYPGTGELFF; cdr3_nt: TGTGCCAGCACCTACCCAGGGACCGGGGAGCTGTTTTTT
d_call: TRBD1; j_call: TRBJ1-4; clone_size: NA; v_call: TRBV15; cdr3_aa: CATHYRGQEEKLFF; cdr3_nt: TGTGCCACACACTACAGGGGGCAAGAAGAAAAACTGTTTTTT
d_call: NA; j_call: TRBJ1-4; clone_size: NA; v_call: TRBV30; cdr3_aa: CAWSVRLGAELFF; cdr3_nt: TGTGCCTGGAGTGTACGTTTGGGGGCAGAACTGTTTTTT
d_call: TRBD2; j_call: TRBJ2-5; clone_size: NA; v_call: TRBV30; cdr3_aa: CAWTSGGSRKSAQYF; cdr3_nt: TGTGCCTGGACAAGCGGGGGGTCCCGAAAATCGGCCCAGTACTTC
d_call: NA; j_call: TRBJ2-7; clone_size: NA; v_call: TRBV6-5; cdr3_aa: CASTGGSLYEQYF; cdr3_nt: TGTGCCAGCACCGGGGGTAGCCTCTACGAGCAGTACTTC
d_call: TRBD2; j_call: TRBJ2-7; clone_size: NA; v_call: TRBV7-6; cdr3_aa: CASSPRTSGVYEQYF; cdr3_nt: TGTGCCAGCAGCCCCAGGACTAGCGGGGTCTACGAGCAGTACTTC
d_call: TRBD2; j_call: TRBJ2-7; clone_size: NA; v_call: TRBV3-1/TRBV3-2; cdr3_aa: CASSQTGTSGMSYEQYF; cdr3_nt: TGTGCCAGCAGCCAAACCGGGACTAGCGGTATGAGCTACGAGCAGTACTTC
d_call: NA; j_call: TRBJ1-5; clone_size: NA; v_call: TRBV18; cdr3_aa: CASSPGQNQPQHF; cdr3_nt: TGTGCCAGCTCCCCAGGACAGAATCAGCCCCAGCATTTT
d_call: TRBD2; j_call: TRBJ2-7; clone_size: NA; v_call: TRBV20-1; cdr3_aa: CSASSGRAPYEQYF; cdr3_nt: TGCAGTGCGAGTAGCGGGAGGGCCCCCTACGAGCAGTACTTC
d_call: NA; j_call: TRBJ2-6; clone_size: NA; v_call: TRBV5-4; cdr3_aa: CASSPQSSGANVLTF; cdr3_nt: TGTGCCAGCAGCCCGCAGTCCTCTGGGGCCAACGTCCTGACTTTC
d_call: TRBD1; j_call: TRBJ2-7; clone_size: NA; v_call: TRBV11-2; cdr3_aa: CASSLDRATRGEQYF; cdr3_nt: TGTGCCAGCAGCTTAGATCGAGCCACCAGGGGGGAGCAGTACTTC
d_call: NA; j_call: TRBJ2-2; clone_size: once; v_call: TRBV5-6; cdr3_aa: CASRARGNTGELFF; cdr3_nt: TGTGCCAGCAGAGCACGGGGTAACACCGGGGAGCTGTTTTTT
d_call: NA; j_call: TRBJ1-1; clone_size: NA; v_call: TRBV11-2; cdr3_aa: CASSLGVWEAVRNTEAFF; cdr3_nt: TGTGCCAGCAGCTTAGGAGTTTGGGAGGCGGTTAGGAACACTGAAGCTTTCTTT
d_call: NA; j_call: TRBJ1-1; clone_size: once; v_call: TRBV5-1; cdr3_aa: CASSLRGGSEAFF; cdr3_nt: TGCGCCAGCAGCTTGCGAGGGGGTTCTGAAGCTTTCTTT
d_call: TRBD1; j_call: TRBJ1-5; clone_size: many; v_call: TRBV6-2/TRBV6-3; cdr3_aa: CASSSSIHTGGGNQPQHF; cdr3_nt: TGTGCCAGCAGTTCCTCTATCCATACAGGGGGCGGCAATCAGCCCCAGCATTTT